This TCR beta chain is from a study of T cells in Graves' hyperthyroidism and ophthalmopathy. This clonotype was seen many times. RNA transcripts served as the template for amplifying TCR beta CDR3 regions. In the first-round RT-PCR of the TCR CDR3, the HTBI primer set was used. One entry per CDR3 protein results from TCRdb running MiXCR on the multiplex PCR reads. The sample includes about 500,000 distinct CDR3 sequences, over 15% of them seen just once. This CDR3 comprises 15 residues. Germline V gives CDR1 DFQATT, CDR2 SNEGSKA (reference sequence). Trimming took off 6 bases at V and 5 bases at J, with 21 bases between the two ends.

Sequenced material: blood. This receptor was taken from a woman aged 18-30 years with Graves' hyperthyroidism. The J gene is TRBJ2-3, the V gene TRBV20-1; D is undetermined. CDR3 in DNA: TGCAGTGCAACGACCCCTCTCAATCAGATAGATACGCAGTATTTT. It is translated as CSATTPLNQIDTQYF.